This entry concerns a single T cell receptor beta chain. This clone was recorded only once. Its antigen target is currently unknown. Base qualities are not recorded, but no much larger clone differs from it by a single base. The data derive from a study of shared clonotypes between healthy human individuals (TCRdb year 2020). Turning to the overall study: The cohort included a few men and two women between 18 and 49 years of age. Per donor, three plates each were used for CD4 naive and CD4 memory, two for CD8 naive, and one for CD8 memory. To estimate repertoire size and how much clonotype sharing occurs between individuals, the study deeply sequenced the blood TCR repertoires of roughly 5 healthy adults. Different laboratories and diverse techniques were used to prepare libraries and sequence TCR repertoires, to increase sequencing depth and limit assay-specific biases. Between about 0.94 and 10 billion PBMCs per donor were obtained by leukapheresis. Results the study describes overall, beyond this receptor: The genetic and exposure-history diversity represented was limited by the small number of donors. Larger estimated clonotype richness was generally found for naive subsets than for memory subsets. Compared with non-shared clonotypes, clonotypes shared by all four sorted-subset donors had higher generation probabilities. Pairwise subsampling led to the expectation that sequencing depth would affect the degree of clonotype sharing among donors. Sampling was restricted to blood, and TCR repertoires in tissue are likely to differ from TCR repertoires in blood. When a handful of donors were compared, the shared fraction of clonotypes was roughly 5% for naive CD4, approximately 3.5% for naive CD8, roughly 2.3% for memory CD4, and 0.4% for memory CD8. Incomplete sequencing was indicated by rarefaction of sorted-subset datasets, despite the large sequencing depth.

TCR CDR3 regions were amplified from genomic DNA by multiplex PCR using the deep immunoSEQ assay. Extracted genomic DNA from each cell subset was spread evenly across all wells of several immunoSEQ 96-well plates, with each plate serving as a replicate. For sorted subsets, 200 to 250 ng of genomic DNA, equivalent to around 31,000 T cell genomes, went into each replicate PCR. Purified libraries were measured with a Qubit 3.0 fluorometer, size-checked on a Bioanalyzer 2100, and measured again with the KAPA Library Quantification kit. Every immunoSEQ 96-well plate was sequenced on a dedicated single-read 150-cycle Illumina NextSeq 550 flow cell. For the original study's pipeline: Because the immunoSEQ output included only junctional sequences and no quality scores, the filtering could not be the same as the filtering used for full-length reads. To assign V/J genes and CDR3, sequences were annotated against IMGT germline references using PyIR, a Python wrapper for IgBLAST v1.9. Reads were filtered out if the reads had weak V/J assignments (E-value above 1e-6), no CDR3, stop codons, out-of-frame junctions, or ambiguous translated residues. V3J clonotypes were defined by identical inferred V gene, J gene, and CDR3 amino acid sequence. To compute the percentage overlap between repertoires, the number of shared unique clonotypes was divided by the size of the smaller repertoire. Three approaches were used to assess repertoire richness: RTK rarefaction, the Chao1 estimator, and Recon v2.1 estimates of unobserved clonotypes. Generation probabilities for all TCRbeta clonotypes obtained by the gDNA method from several donors were computed using OLGA. TCRdb holds this immuneACCESS table with in-frame rearrangements only. Some clones are missing; in checked studies, unresolved V genes explain under half, and the rest has no known cause. V and J calls plus clone size are reproduced from that table; the DNA served to infer D and trimming. The sample has about 2 million clones on record, roughly 94% of them singletons. The ten largest account for approximately 0.13% of the sample.

For this chain, trimming is 7 bases at the V end and 8 bases at the J end, and the number of junction bases without a gene match is 6. As encoded in the germline V gene, CDR1 is MDHEN while CDR2 is SYDVKM. Taken from cysteine to phenylalanine, the CDR3 has 12 residues. The retained sequence is limited to the CDR3, 36 bases, with the frame set at the first base. Healthy HIV-negative adults with no recently reported acute infections or vaccinations were included as donors. Every donor was a Caucasian adult residing in Nashville, Tennessee, USA. CD4+ T cells were enriched by magnetic negative selection, after which naive cells were positively selected on CD45RA and the negative fraction was taken as the memory subset. Blood was collected by leukapheresis, and PBMCs were isolated by Ficoll-Histopaque density gradient centrifugation and then cryopreserved in liquid nitrogen vapor phase. Analytical flow cytometry was used to check the purity and quantity of every magnetically sorted T cell population. Genomic DNA was isolated from each sorted fraction and quantified by UV absorbance on a Nanodrop 2000c.

The clonotype was recovered from a man aged 18 to 30 in good health. The V and J genes are TRBV28 and TRBJ2-7; 9 central bases correspond to TRBD1. The source material was naive CD4+ T cells sorted from blood. The intended sense of this specimen's cell subset or site label: CD45RA+ positively selected. The base sequence is TGTGCCAGCAACGGACAGGGGCTCCAGCAGTACTTC. This yields the protein CASNGQGLQQYF.